This T cell receptor (beta chain) originates from a study of T cell changes during pregnancy in multiple sclerosis (dated by TCRdb to about 2019). Looking at the study overall: Changes in the T cell repertoire over the course of pregnancy were examined in this study in women with multiple sclerosis.

As for this clone: Its target antigen remains unknown. Within one base of it there is no much larger clone, and no base qualities were kept.

The library was generated by the immunoSEQ multiplex PCR assay. TCRdb retrieved this table from immuneACCESS and kept in-frame rearrangements only. Not all clones are present; in checked studies, unresolved V genes account for under half, and no reason is known for the remainder. This sample has around 110,000 clones in its table, and around 92% of those were observed once. Over 0.65% of the sample is taken by the ten largest. From the germline V gene, CDR1 is SQVTM and CDR2 is ANQGSEA. Reading from cysteine to phenylalanine, the CDR3 counts 13 amino acids. Only the CDR3 part of the read is kept: 39 bases, read in frame from the first base. V was cut back by 1 base and J by 4 bases, leaving a gap of 10 bases between them.

This sequence was found in a female donor in good health, enrolled as a control in a pregnancy study. Here the chain combines TRBV29-1 and TRBJ1-2, with no confidently assigned D gene. The sequencing used peripheral blood, collected in the third trimester of pregnancy. CDR3 protein: CSVEVGGGYGYTF. The sequence in DNA is TGCAGCGTTGAAGTGGGTGGAGGCTATGGCTACACCTTC.